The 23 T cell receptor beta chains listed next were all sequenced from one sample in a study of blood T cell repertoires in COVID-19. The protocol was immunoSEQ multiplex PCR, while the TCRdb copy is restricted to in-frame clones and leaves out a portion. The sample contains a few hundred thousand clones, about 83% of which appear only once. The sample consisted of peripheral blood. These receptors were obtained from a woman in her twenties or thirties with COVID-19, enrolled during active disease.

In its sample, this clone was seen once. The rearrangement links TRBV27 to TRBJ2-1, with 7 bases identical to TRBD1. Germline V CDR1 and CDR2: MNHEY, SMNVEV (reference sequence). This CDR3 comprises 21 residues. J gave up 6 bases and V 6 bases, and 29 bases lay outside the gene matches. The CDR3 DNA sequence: TGTGCCAGCAGCCCCCTCGGGGACAGACGCGCAAACACACCCAGCGCCAATGAGCAGTTCTTC. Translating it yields CASSPLGDRRANTPSANEQFF.

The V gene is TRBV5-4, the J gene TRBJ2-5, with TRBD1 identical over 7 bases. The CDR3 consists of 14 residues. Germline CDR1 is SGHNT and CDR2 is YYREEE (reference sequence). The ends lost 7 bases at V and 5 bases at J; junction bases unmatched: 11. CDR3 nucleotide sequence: TGTGCCAGCCATAAGACAGGGCGAACGGAGACCCAGTACTTC. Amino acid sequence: CASHKTGRTETQYF. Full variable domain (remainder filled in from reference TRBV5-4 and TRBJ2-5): ETGVTQSPTHLIKTRGQQVTLRCSSQSGHNTVSWYQQALGQGPQFIFQYYREEENGRGNFPPRFSGLQFPNYSSELNVNALELDDSALYLCASHKTGRTETQYFGPGTRLLVL.

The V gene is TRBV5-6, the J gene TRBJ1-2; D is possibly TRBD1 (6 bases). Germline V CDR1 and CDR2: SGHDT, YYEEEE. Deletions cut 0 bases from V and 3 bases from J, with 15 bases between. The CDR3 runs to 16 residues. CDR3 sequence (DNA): TGTGCCAGCAGCTTGGCCCTCCAGGGGAAATACTATGGCTACACCTTC. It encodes CASSLALQGKYYGYTF.

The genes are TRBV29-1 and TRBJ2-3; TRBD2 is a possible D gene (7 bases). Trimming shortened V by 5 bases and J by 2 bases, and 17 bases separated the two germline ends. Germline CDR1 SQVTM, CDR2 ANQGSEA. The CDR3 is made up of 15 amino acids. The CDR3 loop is CSVPRGGGHTDTQYF. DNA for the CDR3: TGCAGCGTTCCCCGAGGGGGAGGGCACACAGATACGCAGTATTTT.

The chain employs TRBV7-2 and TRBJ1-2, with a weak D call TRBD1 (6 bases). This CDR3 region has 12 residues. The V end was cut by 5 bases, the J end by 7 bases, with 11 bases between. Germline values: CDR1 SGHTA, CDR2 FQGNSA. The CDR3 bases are TGTGCCAGCAGCCCCGAAGGGGGTGGCTACACCTTC. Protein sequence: CASSPEGGGYTF.

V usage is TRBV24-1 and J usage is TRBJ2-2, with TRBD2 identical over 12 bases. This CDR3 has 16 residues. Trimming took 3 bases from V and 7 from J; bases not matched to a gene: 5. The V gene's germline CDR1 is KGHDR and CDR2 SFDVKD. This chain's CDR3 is CATSDPEGLAGGELFF. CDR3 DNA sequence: TGTGCCACCAGTGATCCCGAGGGACTAGCGGGCGGGGAGCTGTTTTTT.

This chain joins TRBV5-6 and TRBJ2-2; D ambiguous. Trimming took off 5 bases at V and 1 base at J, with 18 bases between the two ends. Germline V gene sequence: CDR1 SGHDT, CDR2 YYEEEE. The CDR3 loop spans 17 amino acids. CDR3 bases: TGTGCCAGCAGTGTAAGATTCGAGGTGAGGAACACCGGGGAGCTGTTTTTT. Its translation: CASSVRFEVRNTGELFF.

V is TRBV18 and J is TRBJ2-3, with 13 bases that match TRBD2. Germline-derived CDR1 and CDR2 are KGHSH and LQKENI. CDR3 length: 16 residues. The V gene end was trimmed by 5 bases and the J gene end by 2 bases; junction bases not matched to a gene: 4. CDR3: CASSLLAGGLTDTQYF. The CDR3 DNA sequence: TGTGCCAGCTCATTACTAGCGGGAGGGCTCACAGATACGCAGTATTTT.

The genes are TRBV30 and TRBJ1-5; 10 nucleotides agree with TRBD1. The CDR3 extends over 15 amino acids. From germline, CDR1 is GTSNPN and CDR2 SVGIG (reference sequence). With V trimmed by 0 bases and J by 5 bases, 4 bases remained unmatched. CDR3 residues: CAWSVGQGIDQPQHF. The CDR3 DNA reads TGTGCCTGGAGTGTGGGACAGGGGATCGATCAGCCCCAGCATTTT.

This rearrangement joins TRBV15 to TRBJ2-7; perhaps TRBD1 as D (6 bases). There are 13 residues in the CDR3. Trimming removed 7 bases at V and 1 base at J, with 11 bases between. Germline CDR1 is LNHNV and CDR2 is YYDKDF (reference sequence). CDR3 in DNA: TGTGCCACCACTACAGGGAGTTCCTACGAGCAGTACTTC. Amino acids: CATTTGSSYEQYF.

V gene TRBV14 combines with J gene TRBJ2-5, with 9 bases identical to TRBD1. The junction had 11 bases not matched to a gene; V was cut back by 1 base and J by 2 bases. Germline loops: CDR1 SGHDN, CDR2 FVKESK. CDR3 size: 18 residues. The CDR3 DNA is TGTGCCAGCAGCCAAGCCCGTACGTGGGACAGGGCTCAAGAGACCCAGTACTTC. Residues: CASSQARTWDRAQETQYF.

This CDR3 is CASSLEAEGYGYTF. The CDR3 DNA follows: TGTGCCAGCAGCTTAGAGGCTGAGGGATACGGCTACACCTTC. The rearrangement links TRBV7-9 to TRBJ1-2; the D is unclear. The length of the CDR3 is 14 residues. Trimming took 1 base from V and 8 from J, leaving 14 bases between them. Germline CDR1 is SEHNR and CDR2 is FQNEAQ (reference sequence).

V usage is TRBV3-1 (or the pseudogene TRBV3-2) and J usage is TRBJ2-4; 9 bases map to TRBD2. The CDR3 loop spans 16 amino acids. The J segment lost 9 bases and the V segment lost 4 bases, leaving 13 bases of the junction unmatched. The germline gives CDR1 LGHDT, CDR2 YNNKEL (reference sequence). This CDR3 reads CASSPRLAGPTGIQYF. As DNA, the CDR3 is TGTGCCAGCAGCCCTCGGCTAGCGGGGCCTACGGGCATTCAGTACTTC.

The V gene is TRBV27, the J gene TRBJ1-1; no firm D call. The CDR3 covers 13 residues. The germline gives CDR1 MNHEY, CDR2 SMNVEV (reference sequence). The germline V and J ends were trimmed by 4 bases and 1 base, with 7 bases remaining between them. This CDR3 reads CASSSAGNTEAFF. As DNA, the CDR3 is TGTGCCAGCAGTTCGGCGGGGAACACTGAAGCTTTCTTT.

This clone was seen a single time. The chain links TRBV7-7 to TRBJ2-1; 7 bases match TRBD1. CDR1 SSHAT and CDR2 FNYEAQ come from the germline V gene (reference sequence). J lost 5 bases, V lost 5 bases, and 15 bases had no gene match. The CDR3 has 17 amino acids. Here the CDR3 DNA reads TGTGCCAGCAGCGCCCGACCGGGACAGACTCCCGACAATGAGCAGTTCTTC. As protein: CASSARPGQTPDNEQFF.

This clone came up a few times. The CDR3, as DNA: TGTGCCAGCAGCCCCACCCGGGGACTAGCGGCCTACAATGAGCAGTTCTTC. This gives the protein CASSPTRGLAAYNEQFF. The chain links TRBV7-3 to TRBJ2-1; 11 bases are shared with TRBD2. J gave up 2 bases and V 5 bases, and 8 bases lay outside the gene matches. The CDR3 runs to 17 residues. Germline V gene sequence: CDR1 SGHTA, CDR2 FQGTGA.

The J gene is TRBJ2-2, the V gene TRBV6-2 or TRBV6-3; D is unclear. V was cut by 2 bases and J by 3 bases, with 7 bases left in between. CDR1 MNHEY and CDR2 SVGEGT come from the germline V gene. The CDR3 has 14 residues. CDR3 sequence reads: CASSYDGYTGELFF. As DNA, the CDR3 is TGTGCCAGCAGTTACGACGGGTACACCGGGGAGCTGTTTTTT.

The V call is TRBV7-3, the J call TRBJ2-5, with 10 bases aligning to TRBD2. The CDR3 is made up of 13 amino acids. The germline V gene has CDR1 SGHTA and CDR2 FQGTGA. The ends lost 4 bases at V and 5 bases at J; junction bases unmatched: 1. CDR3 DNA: TGTGCCAGCAGCTCAGCGGGAGGGGAGACCCAGTACTTC. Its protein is CASSSAGGETQYF.

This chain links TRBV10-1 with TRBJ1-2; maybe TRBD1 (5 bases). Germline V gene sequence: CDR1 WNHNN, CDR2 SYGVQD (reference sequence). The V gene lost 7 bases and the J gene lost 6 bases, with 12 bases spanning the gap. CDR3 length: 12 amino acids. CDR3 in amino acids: CASNDSVDGYTF. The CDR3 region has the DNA TGCGCCAGCAACGACAGCGTAGATGGCTACACCTTC.

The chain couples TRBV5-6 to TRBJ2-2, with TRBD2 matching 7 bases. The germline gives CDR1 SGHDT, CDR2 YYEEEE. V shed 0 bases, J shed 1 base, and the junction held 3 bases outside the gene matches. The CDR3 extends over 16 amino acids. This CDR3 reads CASSLGLAVNTGELFF. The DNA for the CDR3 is TGTGCCAGCAGCTTGGGGCTAGCGGTGAACACCGGGGAGCTGTTTTTT.

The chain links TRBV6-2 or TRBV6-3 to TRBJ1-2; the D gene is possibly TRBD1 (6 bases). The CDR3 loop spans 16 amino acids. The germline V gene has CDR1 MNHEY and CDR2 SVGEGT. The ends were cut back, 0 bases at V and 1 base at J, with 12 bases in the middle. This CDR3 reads CASSYSPTGFNYGYTF. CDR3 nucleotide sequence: TGTGCCAGCAGTTACTCGCCAACAGGGTTTAACTATGGCTACACCTTC.

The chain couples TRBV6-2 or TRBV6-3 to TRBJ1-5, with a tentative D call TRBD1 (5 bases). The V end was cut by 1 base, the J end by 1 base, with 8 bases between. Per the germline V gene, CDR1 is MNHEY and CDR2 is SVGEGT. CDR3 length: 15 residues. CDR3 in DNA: TGTGCCAGCAGTTACTTCCCAGGGAGCAATCAGCCCCAGCATTTT. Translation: CASSYFPGSNQPQHF.

CDR3 in amino acids: CAISDSAANTGELFF. The CDR3 DNA follows: TGTGCCATCAGTGACTCGGCGGCGAACACCGGGGAGCTGTTTTTT. The rearrangement uses TRBV10-3 and TRBJ2-2; D is unresolved. The CDR3 is made up of 15 amino acids. V dropped 3 bases and J dropped 0 bases, with 8 bases sitting between them. Germline V gene lookup returns CDR1 ENHRY and CDR2 SYGVKD.